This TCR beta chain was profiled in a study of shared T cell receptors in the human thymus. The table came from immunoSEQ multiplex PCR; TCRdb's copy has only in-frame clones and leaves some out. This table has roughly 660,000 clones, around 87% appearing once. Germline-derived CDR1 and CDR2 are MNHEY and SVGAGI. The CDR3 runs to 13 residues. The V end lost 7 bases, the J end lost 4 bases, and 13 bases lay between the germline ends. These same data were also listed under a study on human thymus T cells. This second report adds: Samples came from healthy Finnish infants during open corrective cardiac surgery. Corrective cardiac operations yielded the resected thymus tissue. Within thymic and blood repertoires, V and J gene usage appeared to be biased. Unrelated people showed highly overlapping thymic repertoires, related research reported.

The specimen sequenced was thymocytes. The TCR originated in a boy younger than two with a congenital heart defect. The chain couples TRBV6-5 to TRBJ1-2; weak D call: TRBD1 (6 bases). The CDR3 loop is CASTSTGFYGYTF. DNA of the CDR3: TGTGCCAGCACCTCGACAGGATTCTATGGCTACACCTTC.